This entry lists 27 T cell receptor beta chains sequenced from one sample in a study of T cell responses to AZD1222 COVID-19 vaccine. Here immunoSEQ multiplex PCR was the method, and the copy in TCRdb shows in-frame clones only, minus some. Among about 120,000 clones, approximately 90% were seen once, and the ten largest hold roughly 12%. This sample comprised peripheral blood, obtained on day 0 of AZD1222 vaccination. These receptors originate from an adult in good health.

This clone has only one observation. This rearrangement joins TRBV5-1 to TRBJ2-1; 14 nucleotides line up with TRBD2. V dropped 0 bases and J dropped 7; count of bases not matched to a gene: 3. Germline lookup yields CDR1 SGHRS and CDR2 YFSETQ. The CDR3 is 16 residues long. For the CDR3, the DNA is TGCGCCAGCAGCTTGGGGACTAGCGGGAGGACGAATGAGCAGTTCTTC. Translation gives CASSLGTSGRTNEQFF.

This clone was seen just once. The genes are TRBV19 and TRBJ2-7; 13 bases align to TRBD2. The CDR3 length is 15 residues. Germline V gene sequence: CDR1 LNHDA, CDR2 SQIVND (reference sequence). V lost 5 bases and J lost 6; bases outside the gene matches: 7. CDR3 sequence: CASSGTSGAPGEQYF. CDR3 DNA: TGTGCCAGTAGTGGGACTAGCGGGGCCCCCGGCGAGCAGTACTTC.

This clone was picked up a small number of times. Germline and junction disagree at one end, which may indicate a read error. J is TRBJ2-1 and V is TRBV4-1; 12 nucleotides agree with TRBD1. Germline V gene data show CDR1 as MGHRA and CDR2 as YSYEKL. This CDR3 is built from 18 residues. In DNA form, the CDR3 reads TGCGCCAGCAGCCAAGGTCCCGGGACAGGGGGCTCCAACAATGAGCAGTTCTTC. It codes for CASSQGPGTGGSNNEQFF.

The chain carries TRBV20-1 and TRBJ2-1; the D is unclear. V lost 5 bases and J lost 8, with 7 bases in between. The V gene's germline CDR1 is DFQATT and CDR2 SNEGSKA (reference sequence). The CDR3 runs 10 residues. The DNA for the CDR3 is TGCAGTGCTGCTGCGGATGAGCAGTTCTTC. Translating it yields CSAAADEQFF.

This sequence joins TRBV7-3 and TRBJ2-3, with D unresolved. Germline V gene lookup returns CDR1 SGHTA and CDR2 FQGTGA. The ends were cut back, 5 bases at V and 4 bases at J, with 34 bases in the middle. The CDR3 is 21 residues long. The CDR3 bases are TGTGCCAGCAGCAATAAGATGCCCGGGTCCGTTATGTGGCATGGAGCAGATACGCAGTATTTT. Its protein is CASSNKMPGSVMWHGADTQYF.

The genes are TRBV6-2 or TRBV6-3 and TRBJ2-3; no reliable D call. The germline V gene has CDR1 MNHEY and CDR2 SVGEGT. V lost 0 bases and J lost 9, with 4 bases in between. The CDR3 contains 11 residues. CDR3 residues: CASSYSRTQYF. The CDR3 DNA sequence: TGTGCCAGCAGTTACTCGCGGACGCAGTATTTT.

The chain joins TRBV27 to TRBJ2-7; 8 bases agree with TRBD2. V dropped 3 bases and J dropped 3; count of bases not matched to a gene: 7. Looked up from germline, CDR1 is MNHEY and CDR2 is SMNVEV (reference sequence). This CDR3 is built from 15 residues. CDR3 nucleotide sequence: TGTGCCAGCAGTTTGATACTAGCGGAGGGCTACGAGCAGTACTTC. Encoded protein: CASSLILAEGYEQYF.

The chain couples TRBV19 to TRBJ2-6; maybe TRBD1 (6 bases). This CDR3 region has 18 residues. Germline lookup yields CDR1 LNHDA and CDR2 SQIVND (reference sequence). The V end was cut by 4 bases, the J end by 0 bases, with 16 bases between. The CDR3 is CASSSLGRGNSGANVLTF. Written as DNA, the CDR3 is TGTGCCAGTAGTAGTTTGGGCAGGGGAAACTCTGGGGCCAACGTCCTGACTTTC. Full variable domain (rest looked up from reference TRBV19 and TRBJ2-6): DGGITQSPKYLFRKEGQNVTLSCEQNLNHDAMYWYRQDPGQGLRLIYYSQIVNDFQKGDIAEGYSVSREKKESFPLTVTSAQKNPTAFYLCASSSLGRGNSGANVLTFGAGSRLTVL.

V gene TRBV5-1 combines with J gene TRBJ2-1; D is ambiguous. The V gene's germline CDR1 is SGHRS and CDR2 YFSETQ. This CDR3 is built from 15 residues. The V and J ends lost 0 bases and 5 bases respectively, with 12 bases between them. Here the CDR3 DNA reads TGCGCCAGCAGCTTGGAGGGTACGACACACAATGAGCAGTTCTTC. Its translation: CASSLEGTTHNEQFF. Full variable domain (missing parts from reference TRBV5-1 and TRBJ2-1): KAGVTQTPRYLIKTRGQQVTLSCSPISGHRSVSWYQQTPGQGLQFLFEYFSETQRNKGNFPGRFSGRQFSNSRSEMNVSTLELGDSALYLCASSLEGTTHNEQFFGPGTRLTVL.

The V call is TRBV19, the J call TRBJ1-5; weak D call: TRBD1 (5 bases). Germline V gene lookup returns CDR1 LNHDA and CDR2 SQIVND (reference sequence). The CDR3 sequence is 15 residues long. The V end was cut by 3 bases, the J end by 1 base, with 10 bases between. The CDR3 nucleotides read TGTGCCAGTAGTATTGGGGGGAACAGCAATCAGCCCCAGCATTTT. Encoded protein: CASSIGGNSNQPQHF.

This chain joins TRBV27 and TRBJ2-3; D not resolved. Trimming stripped 9 bases from V and 6 bases from J, with 7 bases between. CDR3 length equals 10 residues. The V gene's germline CDR1 is MNHEY and CDR2 SMNVEV (reference sequence). CDR3 protein: CASGYDTQYF. Written as DNA, the CDR3 is TGTGCCAGTGGATATGATACGCAGTATTTT.

This chain uses TRBV11-1 with TRBJ2-3, with D possibly being TRBD1 or TRBD2 (6 bases each). The CDR3 runs to 13 residues. Per germline, CDR1 SGHAT and CDR2 FQDESV (reference sequence). The germline V and J ends were trimmed by 5 bases and 6 bases, with 12 bases remaining between them. The CDR3 protein is CASSGWGADTQYF. Here the CDR3 DNA reads TGTGCCAGCAGCGGTTGGGGGGCGGATACGCAGTATTTT.

The chain uses TRBV28 and TRBJ1-1; D remains ambiguous. Trimming took off 2 bases at V and 1 base at J, with 5 bases between the two ends. CDR3 length equals 13 residues. CDR1 MDHEN and CDR2 SYDVKM come from the germline V gene. The CDR3 spells CASSLMGNTEAFF. CDR3 bases: TGTGCCAGCAGTTTAATGGGGAACACTGAAGCTTTCTTT.

The chain uses TRBV30 and TRBJ2-1, with 7 nucleotides matching TRBD2. There are 15 residues in the CDR3. V lost 4 bases to trimming and J lost 2 bases; unmatched junction nucleotides: 8. Per germline, CDR1 GTSNPN and CDR2 SVGIG (reference sequence). CDR3 nucleotide sequence: TGTGCCTGGAAGGTTCCTCGGGGGGCCTACAATGAGCAGTTCTTC. Its translation is CAWKVPRGAYNEQFF.

The V and J genes are TRBV11-3 and TRBJ2-7, with a possible D match to TRBD1 (5 bases). Germline V lookup: CDR1 SGHNT, CDR2 YENEEA. V lost 5 bases and J lost 1, with 9 bases in between. The CDR3 length is 13 residues. In DNA form, the CDR3 reads TGTGCCAGCAGCCCTGACAGTTCCTACGAGCAGTACTTC. Its protein is CASSPDSSYEQYF.

The chain links TRBV9 to TRBJ2-6; no reliable D call. The germline V and J ends were trimmed by 3 bases and 0 bases, with 13 bases remaining between them. CDR3 size: 17 residues. Germline V lookup: CDR1 SGDLS, CDR2 YYNGEE. CDR3 in amino acids: CASSGIGWGSGANVLTF. DNA of the CDR3: TGTGCCAGCAGCGGCATAGGGTGGGGCTCTGGGGCCAACGTCCTGACTTTC.

The J gene is TRBJ1-6, the V gene TRBV7-2; weak D call: TRBD1 (5 bases). Germline CDR1 reads SGHTA; CDR2 reads FQGNSA. The CDR3 contains 16 residues. V lost 3 bases and J 10 bases, leaving 19 bases between the germline ends. The CDR3: CASSLGGVGRGSPLHF. Written as DNA, the CDR3 is TGTGCCAGCAGCTTGGGGGGGGTGGGAAGAGGATCACCCCTCCACTTT.

This clone was counted a few times. This sequence joins TRBV28 and TRBJ2-1, with D perhaps TRBD1 or TRBD2 (5 bases each). The V gene lost 4 bases and the J gene lost 2 bases, with 15 bases spanning the gap. Per the germline V gene, CDR1 is MDHEN and CDR2 is SYDVKM. The CDR3 extends over 16 amino acids. Written as DNA, the CDR3 is TGTGCCAGCAGTTCTACCGGGACGACCACCTACAATGAGCAGTTCTTC. This sequence encodes CASSSTGTTTYNEQFF.

The rearrangement joins TRBV7-9 to TRBJ1-6, with TRBD1 as a possible D gene (6 bases). The V gene's germline CDR1 is SEHNR and CDR2 FQNEAQ (reference sequence). V was trimmed by 5 bases and J by 7 bases, leaving 15 bases between them. This CDR3 contains 15 residues. In nucleotides, the CDR3 is TGTGCCAGCAGCCCTCGGGAGGGGGAGAATTCACCCCTCCACTTT. It yields the protein CASSPREGENSPLHF.

This chain links TRBV3-1 (or the pseudogene TRBV3-2) with TRBJ1-1; 8 positions match TRBD1. The CDR3 consists of 12 residues. Germline CDR1 and CDR2: LGHDT and YNNKEL (reference sequence). V lost 6 bases, J lost 7 bases, and 4 bases stayed unmatched. The CDR3 loop is CASSRTGREAFF. In DNA form, the CDR3 reads TGTGCCAGCAGTCGGACAGGGCGTGAAGCTTTCTTT.

The chain links TRBV28 to TRBJ2-7; TRBD2 might be the D (5 bases). The ends were cut back, 5 bases at V and 0 bases at J, with 17 bases in the middle. Per the germline V gene, CDR1 is MDHEN and CDR2 is SYDVKM. The CDR3 is made up of 16 amino acids. DNA of the CDR3: TGTGCCAGCAGTCCCCCTGGCGGGCGAAGCTCCTACGAGCAGTACTTC. Residues: CASSPPGGRSSYEQYF.

The V call is TRBV19, the J call TRBJ2-3; 8 bases align to TRBD1. Germline-derived CDR1 and CDR2 are LNHDA and SQIVND (reference sequence). V trimming: 5 bases; J trimming: 4 bases; junction bases outside the gene matches: 8. CDR3 size: 15 residues. The CDR3 nucleotides are TGTGCCAGTAGTCGACAGGGGCTAGCGTCAGATACGCAGTATTTT. It yields the protein CASSRQGLASDTQYF.

This chain uses TRBV6-2 or TRBV6-3 with TRBJ2-3; D tentatively fits TRBD1 or TRBD2 (6 bases each). V was cut by 5 bases and J by 0 bases, with 18 bases left in between. The germline gives CDR1 MNHEY, CDR2 SVGEGT. This CDR3 is built from 17 residues. CDR3 loop: CASSPGGGTTSTDTQYF. Written as DNA, the CDR3 is TGTGCCAGCAGTCCCGGTGGGGGGACAACTAGCACAGATACGCAGTATTTT.

The rearrangement links TRBV10-2 to TRBJ2-4, with 9 bases identical to TRBD2. This CDR3 region has 15 residues. With V trimmed by 7 bases and J by 8 bases, 12 bases remained unmatched. The V gene's germline CDR1 is WSHSY and CDR2 SAAADI. This CDR3 reads CASTKAGGTVDIQYF. The CDR3 DNA is TGCGCCAGCACCAAAGCGGGAGGTACTGTGGACATTCAGTACTTC.

This clone was observed many times. J is TRBJ2-2 and V is TRBV5-4; possible D gene TRBD1, 6 bases. Germline values: CDR1 SGHNT, CDR2 YYREEE (reference sequence). The ends were cut back, 4 bases at V and 6 bases at J, with 13 bases in the middle. The CDR3 loop spans 14 amino acids. The CDR3 region is CASSPTQGPGELFF. In DNA form, the CDR3 reads TGTGCCAGCAGCCCGACCCAGGGGCCCGGGGAGCTGTTTTTT.

The gene calls are TRBV18 and TRBJ1-6; 9 bases are shared with TRBD1. Trimming removed 3 bases from V and 8 bases from J; junction bases left unmatched: 2. The length of the CDR3 is 14 residues. CDR1 and CDR2 from the germline V gene are KGHSH and LQKENI. The chain's CDR3 is CASSPTGGDSPLHF. The CDR3 coding sequence is TGTGCCAGCTCACCGACAGGGGGGGATTCACCCCTCCACTTT.

This rearrangement joins TRBV29-1 to TRBJ1-5; possibly TRBD1 for D (5 bases). CDR3 length equals 13 residues. Trimming took off 5 bases at V and 0 bases at J, with 8 bases between the two ends. The germline V gene has CDR1 SQVTM and CDR2 ANQGSEA. In DNA form, the CDR3 reads TGCAGCGTTAGACAGAATAGCAATCAGCCCCAGCATTTT. Amino acid sequence: CSVRQNSNQPQHF.